This T cell receptor beta chain was recovered during a study of blood T cells in healthy people across ages. The wider study: The template switching approach captured approximately one barcoded beta molecule for every two T cells. Findings and limits, study-wide: Without sorted subsets, naive and antigen-experienced compartments could not be conclusively compared. Higher diversity and more naive CD4+ cells were features of long-lived donors, compared to aged donors.

Next came a second PCR, run for about 6 to 12 cycles, which used a sample-barcoded 5' primer along with a J-beta primer mix. TCRdb recomputed calls from the 5' RACE reads with MiXCR, one row per CDR3 protein. The table has some 900,000 distinct CDR3 sequences, 45% to 50% seen once. The sample holds a few counts of this clonotype. Its cognate antigen is unknown. Sequences were obtained from blood. The origin of this receptor is a man aged 25 to 40 in good health.

The CDR3 bases are TGCGCCAGCAGCCAGGGCCTTGGTGGTGAGCAGTTCTTC. It translates to CASSQGLGGEQFF. The chain links TRBV4-1 to TRBJ2-1; D is ambiguous. The CDR3 is 13 residues long. The germline V gene has CDR1 MGHRA and CDR2 YSYEKL. With 3 bases removed from V and 9 bases from J, the gap between germline ends came to 12 bases.